A single sample gave rise to the 10 T cell receptor beta chains below, sequenced in a study of response to subunit inactivated influenza vaccine. TCRdb fed the RT-PCR reads into MiXCR, producing one record per CDR3 protein. Of 600,000 to 850,000 distinct CDR3 sequences listed, 14% are singletons. The sample consisted of PBMCs from blood, taken 14 days before vaccination. These receptors all come from a man in his fifties who received an inactivated influenza vaccine.

This clonotype was seen only a few times. The genes are TRBV18 and TRBJ1-3; D unclear. Germline CDR1 reads KGHSH; CDR2 reads LQKENI. The V gene lost 2 bases and the J gene lost 0 bases, with 11 bases spanning the gap. The CDR3 runs to 16 residues. The CDR3 spells CASSPSRIYSGNTIYF. CDR3 nucleotides: TGTGCCAGCTCACCAAGCAGGATCTACTCTGGAAACACCATATATTTT.

There are a few counts of this clonotype. V usage is TRBV30 and J usage is TRBJ2-2; the D gene is possibly TRBD2 (6 bases). V dropped 0 bases and J dropped 13 bases, with 18 bases sitting between them. Germline lookup yields CDR1 GTSNPN and CDR2 SVGIG (reference sequence). The CDR3 length is 14 residues. The CDR3, as DNA: TGTGCCTGGAGTGTACTGGCTAGCGCCGAGGTGCTGTTTTTT. It translates to CAWSVLASAEVLFF. Looking up the rest from reference TRBV30 and TRBJ2-2 gives the full variable domain: SQTIHQWPATLVQPVGSPLSLECTVEGTSNPNLYWYRQAAGRGLQLLFYSVGIGQISSEVPQNLSASRPQDRQFILSSKKLLLSDSGFYLCAWSVLASAEVLFFGEGSRLTVL.

The V gene is TRBV5-5, the J gene TRBJ2-3; TRBD1 matches at 11 bases. There are 16 residues in the CDR3. In germline, CDR1 is SGHKS, CDR2 YYEKEE (reference sequence). V dropped 3 bases and J dropped 2; count of bases not matched to a gene: 5. The CDR3 is CASSWGDRGYTDTQYF. Written as DNA, the CDR3 is TGTGCCAGCAGCTGGGGGGACAGGGGGTACACAGATACGCAGTATTTT. The whole variable domain, filled in from reference TRBV5-5 and TRBJ2-3, reads DAGVTQSPTHLIKTRGQQVTLRCSPISGHKSVSWYQQVLGQGPQFIFQYYEKEERGRGNFPDRFSARQFPNYSSELNVNALLLGDSALYLCASSWGDRGYTDTQYFGPGTRLTVL.

This clonotype was observed at least ten times. V and J are TRBV2 and TRBJ2-1; D is uncertain. The germline V gene has CDR1 SNHLY and CDR2 FYNNEI. The CDR3 has 13 amino acids. Between the trimmed V and J ends, which lost 5 bases and 0 bases, there was a span of 5 bases. In DNA form, the CDR3 reads TGTGCCAGCAGTCTCCACTCCTACAATGAGCAGTTCTTC. It yields the protein CASSLHSYNEQFF.

This clonotype was picked up a small number of times. V is TRBV20-1 and J is TRBJ2-7; D gene ambiguous. This CDR3 comprises 13 residues. V lost 6 bases and J lost 3, with 15 bases in between. The germline gives CDR1 DFQATT, CDR2 SNEGSKA (reference sequence). Here the CDR3 DNA reads TGCAGTGCCCGATCCGGGCAGAACTACGAGCAGTACTTC. It translates to CSARSGQNYEQYF.

This clonotype was seen a handful of times. The chain links TRBV7-2 to TRBJ2-3; TRBD2 aligns across 7 bases. Germline CDR1 reads SGHTA; CDR2 reads FQGNSA. This CDR3 is 16 amino acids long. V was clipped by 6 bases and J by 1 base; unmatched bases: 10. The CDR3 here is CASSFPQRDGTDTQYF. In DNA, the CDR3 is TGTGCCAGCAGTTTCCCGCAGCGGGATGGCACAGATACGCAGTATTTT. Supplemented by reference TRBV7-2 and TRBJ2-3, the full variable domain reads GAGVSQSPSNKVTEKGKDVELRCDPISGHTALYWYRQSLGQGLEFLIYFQGNSAPDKSGLPSDRFSAERTGGSVSTLTIQRTQQEDSAVYLCASSFPQRDGTDTQYFGPGTRLTVL.

The V gene is TRBV12-3 or TRBV12-4, the J gene TRBJ1-6; D gene uncertain. There are 13 residues in the CDR3. Trimming took off 5 bases at V and 10 bases at J, with 12 bases between the two ends. The CDR3: CASSPSSFSPLHF. The CDR3, as DNA: TGTGCCAGCAGTCCCAGCAGCTTCTCACCCCTCCACTTT.

This clonotype was observed a few times. The chain carries TRBV11-1 and TRBJ1-2; 7 bases map to TRBD1. V shed 4 bases, J shed 1 base, and the junction held 18 bases outside the gene matches. The germline V gene has CDR1 SGHAT and CDR2 FQDESV (reference sequence). CDR3 length equals 19 residues. The CDR3, as DNA: TGTGCCAGCAGCTCGCTAATAAGGGACAGCCTCAAAAATAACTATGGCTACACCTTC. Translated, it gives CASSSLIRDSLKNNYGYTF.

CDR3: CASSTGTIYEQYF. CDR3 DNA sequence: TGCGCCAGCAGCACGGGGACTATCTACGAGCAGTACTTC. V gene TRBV5-1 combines with J gene TRBJ2-7; 7 positions match TRBD2. This CDR3 region has 13 residues. Germline CDR1 is SGHRS and CDR2 is YFSETQ. V lost 4 bases to trimming and J lost 3 bases; unmatched junction nucleotides: 4.

This clonotype was seen a handful of times. The chain carries TRBV7-9 and TRBJ2-5, with D perhaps matching TRBD1 (6 bases). This CDR3 has 15 amino acids. Between the trimmed V and J ends, which lost 11 bases and 5 bases, there was a span of 24 bases. Germline V gene lookup returns CDR1 SEHNR and CDR2 FQNEAQ (reference sequence). The CDR3 coding sequence is TGTGCCGCGCACGGGCCAGGGGAGAGAGGGGAGACCCAGTACTTC. This gives the protein CAAHGPGERGETQYF.